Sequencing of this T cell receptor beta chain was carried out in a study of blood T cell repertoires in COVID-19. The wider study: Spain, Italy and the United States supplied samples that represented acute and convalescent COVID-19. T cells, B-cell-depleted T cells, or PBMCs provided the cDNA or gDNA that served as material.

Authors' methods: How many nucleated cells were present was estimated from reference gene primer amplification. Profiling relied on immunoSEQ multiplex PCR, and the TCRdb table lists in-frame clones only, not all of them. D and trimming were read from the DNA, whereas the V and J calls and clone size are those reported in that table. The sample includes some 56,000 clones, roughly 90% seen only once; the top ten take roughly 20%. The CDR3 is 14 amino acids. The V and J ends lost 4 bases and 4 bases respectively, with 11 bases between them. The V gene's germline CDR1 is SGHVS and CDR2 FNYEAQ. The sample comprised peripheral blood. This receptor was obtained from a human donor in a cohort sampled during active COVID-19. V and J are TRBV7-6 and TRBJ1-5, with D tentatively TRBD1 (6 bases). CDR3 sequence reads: CASSSQGLNQPQHF. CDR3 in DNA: TGTGCCAGCAGCTCACAGGGATTAAATCAGCCCCAGCATTTT.